Listed below are T cell receptor beta chains from one sample, sequenced in a study of breast tumors, draining lymph nodes, adjacent tissues. TCRdb used MiXCR to reprocess the multiplex PCR reads, holding one entry per CDR3 protein. The data show fewer than 140,000 distinct CDR3 sequences, about 29% seen once. The sequencing input was axillary lymph node tissue. These receptors came from a female donor with breast cancer. Some clones in this sample may be carry-over from other donors' samples. CDR3s include the opening cysteine and the closing phenylalanine or tryptophan. The D gene is left open where the match is weak. Clone size appears in some rows only: once, few, many, or a class for an expanded clone.

.	TRBV19	.	TRBJ1-3	CASSLPGANSENTIYF	TGTGCCAGTAGCCTTCCAGGGGCGAACTCTGAAAACACCATATATTTT
medium-sized	TRBV2	.	TRBJ2-7	CASSKTGYEQYF	TGTGCCAGCAGTAAGACAGGATACGAGCAGTACTTC
.	TRBV20-1	.	TRBJ2-1	CSASRPDNEQFF	TGCAGCGCCTCAAGACCCGACAATGAGCAGTTCTTC
many	TRBV7-2	TRBD1	TRBJ1-4	CASQGGPNEKLFF	TGTGCCAGCCAGGGGGGGCCAAATGAAAAACTGTTTTTT
.	TRBV20-1	.	TRBJ1-2	CSARAGTYGYTF	TGCAGTGCTAGAGCGGGGACCTATGGCTACACCTTC
.	TRBV11-2	.	TRBJ1-1	CASSLEPTNTEAFF	TGTGCCAGCAGCTTAGAACCGACGAACACTGAAGCTTTCTTT
.	TRBV14	TRBD1	TRBJ2-5	CASRAGTGPRTQSF	TGTGCCAGCAGAGCCGGGACAGGGCCCCGGACCCAGTCCTTC
many	TRBV2	.	TRBJ1-1	CASRVTPSAEAFF	TGTGCCAGCAGGGTGACCCCGTCCGCTGAAGCTTTCTTT
many	TRBV7-2	TRBD2	TRBJ2-3	CASSFRRTSGSTDTQYF	TGTGCCAGCAGCTTCCGGAGGACTAGCGGAAGCACAGATACGCAGTATTTT
many	TRBV20-1	TRBD1	TRBJ1-1	CSAGQGGAEAFF	TGCAGTGCGGGACAGGGAGGCGCTGAAGCTTTCTTT
many	TRBV30	TRBD1	TRBJ1-4	CAWGGTDNEKLFF	TGTGCCTGGGGGGGGACAGACAATGAAAAACTGTTTTTT
.	TRBV20-1	TRBD1	TRBJ1-5	CSAREEQGARNQPQHF	TGCAGTGCTAGAGAGGAACAGGGGGCGCGTAATCAGCCCCAGCATTTT
many	TRBV7-9	TRBD1	TRBJ2-1	CASSPRDRAYNEQFF	TGTGCCAGCAGCCCCCGGGACAGGGCCTACAATGAGCAGTTCTTC
.	TRBV12-3/TRBV12-4	.	TRBJ2-3	CASSLAGQPTYGAQYF	TGTGCCAGCAGTTTAGCGGGACAACCCACGTATGGGGCGCAGTATTTT
.	TRBV20-1	TRBD1	TRBJ2-1	CSANPGQYNEQFF	TGCAGTGCTAACCCGGGACAGTACAATGAGCAGTTCTTC
many	TRBV29-1	TRBD1	TRBJ2-4	CSVGTGENIQYF	TGCAGCGTCGGGACAGGTGAAAACATTCAGTACTTC
many	TRBV20-1	.	TRBJ2-7	CSARPIKLAQPYEQYF	TGCAGTGCTAGACCTATCAAGCTAGCCCAACCCTACGAGCAGTACTTC
.	TRBV20-1	TRBD2	TRBJ2-3	CSAEGLAGGSSTDTQYF	TGCAGTGCTGAGGGACTAGCGGGGGGTTCTAGCACAGATACGCAGTATTTT
many	TRBV13	.	TRBJ2-3	CASSLVRGPDTQYF	TGTGCCAGCAGCTTGGTCAGGGGACCAGATACGCAGTATTTT
many	TRBV28	.	TRBJ1-2	CASTKYYGYTF	TGTGCCAGCACCAAATACTATGGCTACACCTTC
many	TRBV20-1	.	TRBJ2-7	CSASRGLEQYF	TGCAGTGCCAGCAGGGGTCTTGAGCAGTACTTC
.	TRBV5-4	.	TRBJ2-3	CASSLVPAENWDTQYF	TGTGCCAGCAGCTTGGTCCCGGCCGAAAATTGGGATACGCAGTATTTT
many	TRBV10-1	.	TRBJ1-6	CATSRGTRNSPLHF	TGCGCCACCAGCCGGGGGACAAGGAATTCACCCCTCCACTTT
few	TRBV9	.	TRBJ1-1	CASSVGTTKGNTEAFF	TGTGCCAGCAGCGTCGGGACGACCAAGGGCAACACTGAAGCTTTCTTT
.	TRBV4-1	TRBD2	TRBJ2-3	CASSSQREVFTDTQYF	TGCGCCAGCAGCTCCCAGCGGGAGGTATTCACAGATACGCAGTATTTT
.	TRBV7-6	TRBD2	TRBJ2-3	CASSVPGVAGAVTDTQYF	TGTGCCAGCAGCGTTCCCGGGGTAGCGGGGGCGGTCACAGATACGCAGTATTTT
many	TRBV6-4	TRBD2	TRBJ2-1	CADLQGSGGAEWDEQFF	TGTGCCGACCTGCAAGGGAGCGGGGGGGCCGAATGGGATGAGCAGTTCTTC
many	TRBV6-1	TRBD2	TRBJ2-5	CASRPTGGWGETQYF	TGTGCCAGCAGACCGACGGGAGGTTGGGGGGAGACCCAGTACTTC
.	TRBV5-1	.	TRBJ1-5	CASSFYICSARGKWHQPQHF	.
many	TRBV11-3	.	TRBJ2-1	CASSLLVSHEQFF	TGTGCCAGCAGCCTCCTGGTATCCCATGAGCAGTTCTTC
many	TRBV6-2/TRBV6-3	.	TRBJ1-2	CASSYSGRGSYGYTF	TGTGCCAGCAGTTACTCGGGCAGGGGTTCCTATGGCTACACCTTC
many	TRBV6-6	.	TRBJ1-4	CASSLPGATNEKLFF	TGTGCCAGCAGTTTACCGGGGGCAACTAATGAAAAACTGTTTTTT
.	TRBV4-3	.	TRBJ2-1	CASSQSDSPYNEQFF	TGCGCCAGCAGCCAATCAGACAGTCCCTACAATGAGCAGTTCTTC
many	TRBV20-1	.	TRBJ2-1	CSARDPGQLRNEQFF	TGCAGTGCTAGAGACCCCGGACAGCTTAGGAATGAGCAGTTCTTC
many	TRBV7-8	.	TRBJ2-3	CASSLMEGVTDTQYF	TGTGCCAGCAGCTTGATGGAGGGGGTCACAGATACGCAGTATTTT
many	TRBV19	TRBD2	TRBJ2-3	CASTDGLAGYTQYF	TGTGCCAGCACCGATGGACTAGCGGGTTATACGCAGTATTTT
many	TRBV19	TRBD1	TRBJ1-5	CASSTSRDRNFRQPQHF	TGTGCCAGTAGTACGTCCCGGGACAGGAATTTTCGACAGCCCCAGCATTTT
.	TRBV6-2/TRBV6-3	TRBD1	TRBJ1-3	CASKNRGSGNTIYF	TGTGCCAGCAAGAACAGGGGTTCCGGAAACACCATATATTTT
few	TRBV6-1	TRBD1	TRBJ1-1	CASSEGQLRAFF	TGTGCCAGCAGTGAGGGACAGTTGCGGGCTTTCTTT
many	TRBV25-1	.	TRBJ1-4	CASSVGQGAEKLFF	TGTGCCAGCAGTGTAGGGCAGGGAGCCGAAAAACTGTTTTTT
many	TRBV4-1	.	TRBJ2-1	CASSQQQDYNEQFF	TGCGCCAGCAGCCAACAGCAGGACTACAATGAGCAGTTCTTC
many	TRBV7-8	.	TRBJ2-6	CASSPSAGGGGANVLTF	TGTGCCAGCAGCCCGAGTGCAGGGGGAGGTGGGGCCAACGTCCTGACTTTC
.	TRBV20-1	.	TRBJ1-4	CSARGTATNEKLFF	TGCAGTGCTAGAGGGACAGCAACTAATGAAAAACTGTTTTTT
many	TRBV4-1	.	TRBJ2-5	CASSRGGEETQYF	TGCGCCAGCAGCCGGGGAGGCGAAGAGACCCAGTACTTC
.	TRBV13	.	TRBJ2-3	CASENSLSTDTQYF	TGTGCCAGCGAAAATAGCTTAAGTACAGATACGCAGTATTTT
many	TRBV20-1	TRBD1	TRBJ2-3	CSARPRGPDTQYF	TGCAGTGCTAGACCCAGGGGGCCAGATACGCAGTATTTT
once	TRBV7-9	.	TRBJ1-5	CASSLDRAQGQPQHF	TGTGCCAGCAGCTTAGACCGGGCCCAGGGACAGCCCCAGCATTTT
many	TRBV11-2	TRBD2	TRBJ2-5	CASSGGLAGGMETQYF	TGTGCCAGCAGCGGGGGGCTAGCGGGAGGTATGGAGACCCAGTACTTC
many	TRBV7-9	.	TRBJ1-3	CASSLLRQPSGNTIYF	TGTGCCAGCAGCTTATTGAGACAACCCTCTGGAAACACCATATATTTT
once	TRBV6-2/TRBV6-3	.	TRBJ1-3	CASNPGTPGNTLYF	TGTGCCAGCAACCCCGGGACACCAGGAAACACCTTATATTTT